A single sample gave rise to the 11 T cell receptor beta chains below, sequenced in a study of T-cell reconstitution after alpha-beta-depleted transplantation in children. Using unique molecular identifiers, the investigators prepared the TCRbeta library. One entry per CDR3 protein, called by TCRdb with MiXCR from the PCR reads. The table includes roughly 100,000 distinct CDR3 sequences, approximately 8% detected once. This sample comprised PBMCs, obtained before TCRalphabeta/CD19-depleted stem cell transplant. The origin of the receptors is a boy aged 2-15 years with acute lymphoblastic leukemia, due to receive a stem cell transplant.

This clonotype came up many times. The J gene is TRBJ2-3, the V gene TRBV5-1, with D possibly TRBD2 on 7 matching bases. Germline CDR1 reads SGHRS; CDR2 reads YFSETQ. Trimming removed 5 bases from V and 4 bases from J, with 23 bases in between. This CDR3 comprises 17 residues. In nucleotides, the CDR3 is TGCGCCAGCAGTCCCGCGGGGGCCCAGGCCCATCCAGATACGCAGTATTTT. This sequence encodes CASSPAGAQAHPDTQYF.

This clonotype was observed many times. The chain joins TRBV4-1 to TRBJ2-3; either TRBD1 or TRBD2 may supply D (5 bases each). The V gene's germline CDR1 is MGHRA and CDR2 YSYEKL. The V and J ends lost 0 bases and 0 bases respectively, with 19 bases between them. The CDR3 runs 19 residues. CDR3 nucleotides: TGCGCCAGCAGCCAAGAAGCGGAAATACTGGGGGTTAGCACAGATACGCAGTATTTT. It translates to CASSQEAEILGVSTDTQYF.

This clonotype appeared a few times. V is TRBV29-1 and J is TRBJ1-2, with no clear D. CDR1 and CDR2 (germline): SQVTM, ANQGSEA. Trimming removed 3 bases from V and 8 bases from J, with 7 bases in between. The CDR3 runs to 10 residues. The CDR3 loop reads CSVDLNGYTF. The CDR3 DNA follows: TGCAGCGTTGATTTGAACGGCTACACCTTC.

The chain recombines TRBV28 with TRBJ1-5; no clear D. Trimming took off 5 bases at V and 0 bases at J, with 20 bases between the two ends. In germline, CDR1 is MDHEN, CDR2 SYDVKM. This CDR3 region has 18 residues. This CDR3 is CASSTTTGRWGSNQPQHF. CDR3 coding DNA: TGTGCCAGCAGTACTACGACTGGGCGTTGGGGTAGCAATCAGCCCCAGCATTTT.

The CDR3 here is CASSQAVEAFF. The CDR3, as DNA: TGTGCCAGCAGCCAAGCAGTTGAAGCTTTCTTT. V gene TRBV14 combines with J gene TRBJ1-1; D gene uncertain. Germline V gene sequence: CDR1 SGHDN, CDR2 FVKESK. Trimming removed 1 base from V and 7 bases from J, with 4 bases in between. This CDR3 has 11 amino acids.

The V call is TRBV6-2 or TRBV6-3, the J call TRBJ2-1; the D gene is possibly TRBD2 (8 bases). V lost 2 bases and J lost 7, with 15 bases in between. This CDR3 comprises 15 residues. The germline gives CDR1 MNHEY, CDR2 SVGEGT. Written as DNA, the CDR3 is TGTGCCAGCAGTTACGGACTAGCCAGGGGGAATGAGCAGTTCTTC. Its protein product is CASSYGLARGNEQFF.

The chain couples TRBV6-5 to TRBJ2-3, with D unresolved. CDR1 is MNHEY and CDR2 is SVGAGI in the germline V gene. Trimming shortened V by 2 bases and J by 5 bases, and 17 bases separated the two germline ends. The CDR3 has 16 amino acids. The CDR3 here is CASSYSLGGKGDTQYF. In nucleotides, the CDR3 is TGTGCCAGCAGTTACAGCCTAGGCGGAAAAGGAGATACGCAGTATTTT.

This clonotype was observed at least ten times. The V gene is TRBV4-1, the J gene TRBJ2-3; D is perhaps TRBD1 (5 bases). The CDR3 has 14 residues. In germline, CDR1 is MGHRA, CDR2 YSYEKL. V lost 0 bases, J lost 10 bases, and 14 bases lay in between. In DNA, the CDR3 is TGCGCCAGCAGCCAAGATCAGGGCCCGGCGGCGCAGTATTTT. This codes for CASSQDQGPAAQYF.

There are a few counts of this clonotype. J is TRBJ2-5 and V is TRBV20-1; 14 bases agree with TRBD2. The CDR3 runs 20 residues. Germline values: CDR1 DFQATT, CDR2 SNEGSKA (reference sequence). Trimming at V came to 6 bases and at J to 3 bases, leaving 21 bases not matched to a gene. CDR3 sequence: CSAKTLERLAGGSTEETQYF. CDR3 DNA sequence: TGCAGTGCAAAAACGCTAGAGAGACTAGCGGGGGGGTCTACTGAAGAGACCCAGTACTTC.

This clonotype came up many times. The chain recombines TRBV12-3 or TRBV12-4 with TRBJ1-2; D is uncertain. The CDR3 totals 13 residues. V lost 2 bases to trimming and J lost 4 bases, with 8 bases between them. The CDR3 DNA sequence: TGTGCCAGCAGTTTAACGGCAGCCTATGGCTACACCTTC. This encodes CASSLTAAYGYTF.

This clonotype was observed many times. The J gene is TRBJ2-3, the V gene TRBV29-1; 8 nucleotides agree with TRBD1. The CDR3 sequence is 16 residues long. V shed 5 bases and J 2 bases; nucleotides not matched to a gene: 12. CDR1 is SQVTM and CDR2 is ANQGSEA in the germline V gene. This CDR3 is CSVSADRDIYTDTQYF. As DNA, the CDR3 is TGCAGCGTTTCTGCGGACAGGGATATTTACACAGATACGCAGTATTTT.